What follows are 18 T cell receptor beta chains derived from one specimen sequenced in a study of T cell responses to AZD1222 COVID-19 vaccine. Libraries were prepared by immunoSEQ multiplex PCR; TCRdb keeps only in-frame clonotypes and omits some of them. Of 130,000 to 150,000 clones listed, about 93% were seen once; the top ten hold approximately 2.7%. This specimen was peripheral blood, taken on day 0 of MenACWY control vaccination. The source is an adult in good health.

The CDR3 region has the DNA TGTGCCAGCAGTTTAGTAGGGCAGGGGGCGCCTACTGAAGCTTTCTTT. As protein: CASSLVGQGAPTEAFF. V is TRBV27 and J is TRBJ1-1; 8 bases fit TRBD1. The germline CDR1 and CDR2 sequences are MNHEY and SMNVEV (reference sequence). With V trimmed by 2 bases and J by 5 bases, 10 bases remained unmatched. CDR3 size: 16 residues.

V and J are TRBV29-1 and TRBJ2-7; tentatively, D is TRBD2 (5 bases). The V gene lost 1 base and the J gene lost 4 bases, with 14 bases spanning the gap. The CDR3 has 14 residues. Germline values: CDR1 SQVTM, CDR2 ANQGSEA. The chain's CDR3 is CSVEGNGNFYEQYF. As DNA, the CDR3 is TGCAGCGTTGAAGGGAACGGGAACTTTTACGAGCAGTACTTC.

This rearrangement joins TRBV10-3 to TRBJ1-2, with 8 bases aligning to TRBD1. Per the germline V gene, CDR1 is ENHRY and CDR2 is SYGVKD. The CDR3 runs 15 residues. V shed 7 bases and J 1 base; nucleotides not matched to a gene: 8. CDR3 loop: CAINPGQGINYGYTF. CDR3 DNA: TGTGCCATCAACCCCGGACAGGGCATTAACTATGGCTACACCTTC.

The chain uses TRBV3-1 (or the pseudogene TRBV3-2) and TRBJ1-1; D remains ambiguous. The CDR3 consists of 14 residues. Germline V gene lookup returns CDR1 LGHDT and CDR2 YNNKEL (reference sequence). V dropped 2 bases and J dropped 0 bases, with 7 bases sitting between them. CDR3 amino acids: CASSQNGLNTEAFF. The CDR3 DNA reads as TGTGCCAGCAGCCAAAACGGACTGAACACTGAAGCTTTCTTT.

The V call is TRBV27, the J call TRBJ2-7; D possibly corresponds to TRBD1 (6 bases). Trimming stripped 0 bases from V and 0 bases from J, with 12 bases between. Germline CDR1 is MNHEY and CDR2 is SMNVEV (reference sequence). This CDR3 contains 16 residues. The CDR3: CASSLSGHPSSYEQYF. CDR3 in DNA: TGTGCCAGCAGTTTATCGGGACACCCAAGCTCCTACGAGCAGTACTTC.

This clone was seen only once. This chain joins TRBV6-5 and TRBJ2-5; D remains unclear. The germline CDR1 and CDR2 sequences are MNHEY and SVGAGI. The V end was cut by 7 bases, the J end by 4 bases, with 10 bases between. CDR3 length: 12 amino acids. The CDR3 region is CASMFTGETQYF. CDR3 DNA sequence: TGTGCCAGCATGTTCACTGGAGAGACCCAGTACTTC.

J is TRBJ2-3 and V is TRBV11-2; D remains unclear. V was clipped by 7 bases and J by 6 bases, with 14 bases between them. This CDR3 spans 13 amino acids. Germline CDR1 SGHAT, CDR2 FQNNGV. The CDR3 is CASTLGSRDTQYF. CDR3 DNA: TGTGCCAGCACCCTAGGGTCCCGGGATACGCAGTATTTT.

The rearrangement uses TRBV5-1 and TRBJ2-1; perhaps TRBD1 as D (5 bases). CDR3 size: 17 residues. V was clipped by 3 bases and J by 1 base, with 17 bases between them. Germline CDR1 reads SGHRS; CDR2 reads YFSETQ. The CDR3 protein is CASSWTLGAESYNEQFF. The CDR3 DNA follows: TGCGCCAGCAGCTGGACCCTAGGGGCGGAGTCCTACAATGAGCAGTTCTTC.

This chain joins TRBV6-6 and TRBJ1-2; tentatively, D is TRBD1 (5 bases). CDR3 length equals 12 residues. The V gene's germline CDR1 is MNHNY and CDR2 SVGAGI (reference sequence). V lost 4 bases and J 8 bases, leaving 11 bases between the germline ends. DNA for the CDR3: TGTGCCAGCAGTTTCAGGGAAAGCGGCTACACCTTC. Residues: CASSFRESGYTF.

V gene TRBV6-5 combines with J gene TRBJ1-4; D is perhaps TRBD1 (6 bases). Germline lookup yields CDR1 MNHEY and CDR2 SVGAGI. Trimming took off 0 bases at V and 7 bases at J, with 9 bases between the two ends. The CDR3 consists of 14 residues. The CDR3 coding sequence is TGTGCCAGCAGTTACTCGAGGGGGACTGAAAAACTGTTTTTT. As protein: CASSYSRGTEKLFF.

The gene calls are TRBV5-6 and TRBJ2-7; D gene uncertain. CDR1 SGHDT and CDR2 YYEEEE come from the germline V gene. V was clipped by 4 bases and J by 6 bases, with 8 bases between them. This CDR3 has 11 amino acids. The CDR3 spells CASSQSSEQYF. The CDR3 region has the DNA TGTGCCAGCAGCCAGTCTTCCGAGCAGTACTTC.

The chain employs TRBV12-3 or TRBV12-4 and TRBJ1-6; D is possibly TRBD1 (6 bases). The CDR3 runs 13 residues. The V and J ends lost 3 bases and 14 bases respectively, with 14 bases between them. CDR3 DNA: TGTGCCAGCAGTTTCGGACAGCCGGCGACCCTCCACTTT. It translates to CASSFGQPATLHF.

The chain recombines TRBV27 with TRBJ1-5, with D perhaps matching TRBD1 (5 bases). Germline V gives CDR1 MNHEY, CDR2 SMNVEV (reference sequence). V was shortened by 5 bases and J by 2 bases, with 10 bases between the two germline ends. The CDR3 covers 14 residues. CDR3 sequence (DNA): TGTGCCAGCAGTCCCGGGACTGGCAATCAGCCCCAGCATTTT. Its protein is CASSPGTGNQPQHF.

V gene TRBV30 combines with J gene TRBJ1-6; the D is unclear. Deletions cut 0 bases from V and 10 bases from J, with 19 bases between. This CDR3 comprises 16 residues. CDR1 is GTSNPN and CDR2 is SVGIG in the germline V gene (reference sequence). The CDR3 loop reads CAWSVPGIRLGSPLHF. DNA of the CDR3: TGTGCCTGGAGTGTACCGGGGATTCGGCTCGGGTCACCCCTCCACTTT.

As regards this clone: Other DNA sequences in the same sample also yield this CDR3. The chain couples TRBV4-1 to TRBJ2-7; D gene ambiguous. CDR1 and CDR2 from the germline V gene are MGHRA and YSYEKL. Trimming cost V 1 base and J 2 bases, with 3 bases left between them. The CDR3 loop spans 12 amino acids. CDR3 DNA sequence: TGCGCCAGCAGCCAAGGGCCCTACGAGCAGTACTTC. It specifies CASSQGPYEQYF.

The CDR3 spells CASSILYSRAKENQPQHF. CDR3 in DNA: TGTGCCAGTAGTATACTATACTCCCGGGCCAAGGAAAATCAGCCCCAGCATTTT. The J gene is TRBJ1-5, the V gene TRBV19; D remains ambiguous. The germline V gene encodes CDR1 LNHDA and CDR2 SQIVND (reference sequence). Trimming removed 2 bases from V and 4 bases from J, with 21 bases in between. The CDR3 has 18 amino acids.

The rearrangement uses TRBV5-1 and TRBJ1-2; a weak D match, TRBD1 (6 bases). The length of the CDR3 is 15 residues. Per germline, CDR1 SGHRS and CDR2 YFSETQ. V was pared by 1 base and J by 0 bases, with 10 bases between. The CDR3 protein is CASSLREGANYGYTF. The CDR3 DNA follows: TGCGCCAGCAGCTTGCGAGAGGGGGCTAACTATGGCTACACCTTC.

This chain uses TRBV19 with TRBJ1-3, with D hard to call. The CDR3 loop spans 14 amino acids. V dropped 6 bases and J dropped 0 bases, with 9 bases sitting between them. Germline CDR1 LNHDA, CDR2 SQIVND (reference sequence). The CDR3 DNA reads TGTGCCAGTAGAAAAGGCAGCTCTGGAAACACCATATATTTT. Translating gives CASRKGSSGNTIYF.